This TCR beta chain was obtained from a study of OX40 agonist ivuxolimab in advanced cancers. General study results and limits: CD8+ T cells were the subset that, on average, had more expanded clones than CD4+. Among the nonresponders, some also had low normalized T-cell clonal expansion.

TCRdb keeps only in-frame clones here, not all; method: immunoSEQ multiplex PCR. The sample contains 40,000 to 50,000 clones, approximately 88% of which appear only once. The CDR3 is 14 amino acids. V was pared by 4 bases and J by 6 bases, with 7 bases of the junction left unmatched. Germline CDR1 is LNHNV and CDR2 is YYDKDF (reference sequence). In regard to this clone: Its specificity is unknown.

Patients who had autoimmune disease history or got systemic immunosuppression were left out. V usage is TRBV15 and J usage is TRBJ2-7; TRBD1 aligns across 9 bases. The sample consisted of CD4+ or CD8+ T cells sorted from blood, taken in a trial of the OX40 agonist ivuxolimab. The sequence was collected from an adult with an advanced solid tumor such as melanoma, head and neck, liver or kidney cancer. CDR3 coding DNA: TGTGCCACCAGCACCGGACAGGGGCCGGGCGAGCAGTACTTC. It codes for CATSTGQGPGEQYF. Supplemented by reference TRBV15 and TRBJ2-7, the full variable domain reads DAMVIQNPRYQVTQFGKPVTLSCSQTLNHNVMYWYQQKSSQAPKLLFHYYDKDFNNEADTPDNFQSRRPNTSFCFLDIRSPGLGDTAMYLCATSTGQGPGEQYFGPGTRLTVT.